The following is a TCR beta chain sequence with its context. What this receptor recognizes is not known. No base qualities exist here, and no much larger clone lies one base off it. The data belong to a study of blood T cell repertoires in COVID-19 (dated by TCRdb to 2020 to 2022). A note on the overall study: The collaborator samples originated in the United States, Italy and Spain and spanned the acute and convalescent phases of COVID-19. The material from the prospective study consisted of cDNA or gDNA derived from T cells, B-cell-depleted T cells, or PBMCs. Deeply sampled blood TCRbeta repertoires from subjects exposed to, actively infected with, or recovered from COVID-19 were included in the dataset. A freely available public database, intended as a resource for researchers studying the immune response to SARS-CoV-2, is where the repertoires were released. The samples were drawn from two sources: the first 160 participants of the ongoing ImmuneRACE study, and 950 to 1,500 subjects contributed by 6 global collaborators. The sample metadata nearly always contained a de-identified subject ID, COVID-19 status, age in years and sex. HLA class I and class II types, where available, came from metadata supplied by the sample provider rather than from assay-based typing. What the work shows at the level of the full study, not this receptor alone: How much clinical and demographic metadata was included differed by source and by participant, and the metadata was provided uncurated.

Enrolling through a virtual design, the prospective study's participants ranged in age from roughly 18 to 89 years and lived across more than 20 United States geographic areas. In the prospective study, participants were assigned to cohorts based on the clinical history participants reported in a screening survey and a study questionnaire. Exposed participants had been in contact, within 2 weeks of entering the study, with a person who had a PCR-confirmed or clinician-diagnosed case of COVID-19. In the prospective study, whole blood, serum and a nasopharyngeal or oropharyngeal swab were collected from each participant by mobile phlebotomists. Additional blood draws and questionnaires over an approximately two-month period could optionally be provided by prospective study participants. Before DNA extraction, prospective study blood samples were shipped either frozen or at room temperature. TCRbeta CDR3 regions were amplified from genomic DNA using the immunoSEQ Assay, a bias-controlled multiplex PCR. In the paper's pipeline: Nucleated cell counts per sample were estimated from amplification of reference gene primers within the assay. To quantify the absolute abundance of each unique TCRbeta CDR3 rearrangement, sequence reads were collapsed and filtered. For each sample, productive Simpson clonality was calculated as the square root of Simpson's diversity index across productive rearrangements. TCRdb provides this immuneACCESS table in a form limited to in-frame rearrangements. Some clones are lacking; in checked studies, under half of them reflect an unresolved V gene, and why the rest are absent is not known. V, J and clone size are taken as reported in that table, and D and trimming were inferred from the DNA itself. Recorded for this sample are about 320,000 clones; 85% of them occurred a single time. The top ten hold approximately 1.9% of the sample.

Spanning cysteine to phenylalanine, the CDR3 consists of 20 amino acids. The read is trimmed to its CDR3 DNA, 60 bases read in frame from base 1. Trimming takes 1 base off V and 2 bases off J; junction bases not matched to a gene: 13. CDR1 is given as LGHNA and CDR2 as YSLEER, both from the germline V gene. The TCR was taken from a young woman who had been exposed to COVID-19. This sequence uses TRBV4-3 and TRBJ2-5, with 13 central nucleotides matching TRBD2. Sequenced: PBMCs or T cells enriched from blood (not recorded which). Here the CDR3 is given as CASSQGFVGLAGAPQETQYF. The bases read TGCGCCAGCAGCCAAGGATTCGTCGGACTAGCGGGGGCCCCACAAGAGACCCAGTACTTC.